Each of the 3 T cell receptor beta chains below was sequenced from the same sample in a study of cytotoxic CD8 clonotypes in ibrutinib-treated CLL. Measured with immunoSEQ multiplex PCR; TCRdb has only the in-frame clones, and not every one. This sample carries approximately 50,000 clones, 54% of them seen once, and the ten largest clones take roughly 25%. Sequenced material: PBMCs, taken at disease progression, from a patient treated with ibrutinib. The receptors shown here come from a human donor with chronic lymphocytic leukemia.

This clone was observed a few times. V gene TRBV7-9 combines with J gene TRBJ2-1; possibly TRBD1 for D (6 bases). V lost 5 bases and J lost 1, with 9 bases in between. The CDR3 totals 14 residues. Germline V gives CDR1 SEHNR, CDR2 FQNEAQ (reference sequence). The CDR3 region is CASSHDRSYNEQFF. The CDR3 DNA sequence: TGTGCCAGCAGCCACGACAGGTCCTACAATGAGCAGTTCTTC.

The V call is TRBV5-1, the J call TRBJ1-3; D not resolved. Germline V gives CDR1 SGHRS, CDR2 YFSETQ. The CDR3 has 14 residues. Trimming pared 1 base from V and 0 bases from J, leaving 5 bases between. The CDR3 DNA reads TGCGCCAGCAGCTTGAATACCTCTGGAAACACCATATATTTT. Amino acids: CASSLNTSGNTIYF.

There are a few counts of this clone. The chain recombines TRBV13 with TRBJ2-1; tentatively, D is TRBD2 (5 bases). This CDR3 has 12 amino acids. The germline V and J ends were trimmed by 10 bases and 7 bases, with 14 bases remaining between them. CDR1 is PRHDT, CDR2 FYEKMQ, per germline (reference sequence). In DNA, the CDR3 is TGTGCCATGCGACGAGGAGGAAATGAGCAGTTCTTC. Its protein product is CAMRRGGNEQFF.